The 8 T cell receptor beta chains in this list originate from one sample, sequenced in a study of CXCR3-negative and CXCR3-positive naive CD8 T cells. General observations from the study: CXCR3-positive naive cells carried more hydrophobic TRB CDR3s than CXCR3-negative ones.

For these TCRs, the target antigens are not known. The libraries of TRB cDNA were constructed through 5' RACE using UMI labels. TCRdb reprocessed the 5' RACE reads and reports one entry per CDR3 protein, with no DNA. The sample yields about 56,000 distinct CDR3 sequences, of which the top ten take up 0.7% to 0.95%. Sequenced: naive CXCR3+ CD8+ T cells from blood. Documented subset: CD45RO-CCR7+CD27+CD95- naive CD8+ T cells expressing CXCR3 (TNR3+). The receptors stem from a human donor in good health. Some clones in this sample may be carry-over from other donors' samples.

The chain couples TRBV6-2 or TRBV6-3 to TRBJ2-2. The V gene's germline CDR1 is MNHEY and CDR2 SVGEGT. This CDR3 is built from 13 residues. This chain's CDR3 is CASSWSNTGELFF.

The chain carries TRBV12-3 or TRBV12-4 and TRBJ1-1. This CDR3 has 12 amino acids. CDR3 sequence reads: CASSERDTEAFF.

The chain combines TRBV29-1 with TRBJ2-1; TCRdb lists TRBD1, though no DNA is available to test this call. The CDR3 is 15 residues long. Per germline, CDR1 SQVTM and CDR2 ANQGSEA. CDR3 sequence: CSVEDPGGVYNEQFF.

The CDR3: CSARDGTSGYEQYF. The chain couples TRBV20-1 to TRBJ2-7; checking the TCRdb D call of TRBD2 is not possible without DNA. There are 14 residues in the CDR3. CDR1 and CDR2 (germline): DFQATT, SNEGSKA (reference sequence).

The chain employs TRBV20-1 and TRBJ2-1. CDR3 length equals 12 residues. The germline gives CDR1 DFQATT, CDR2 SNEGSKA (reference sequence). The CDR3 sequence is CSARDPVSEQFF.

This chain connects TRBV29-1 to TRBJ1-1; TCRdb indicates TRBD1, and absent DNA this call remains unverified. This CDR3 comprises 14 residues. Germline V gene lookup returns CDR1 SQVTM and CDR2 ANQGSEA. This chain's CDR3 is CSVEAIAGTDGAFF.

The CDR3 protein is CASSGRDRGYNEQFF. The rearrangement uses TRBV11-1 and TRBJ2-1; checking the TCRdb D call of TRBD1 is not possible without DNA. Germline V gene lookup returns CDR1 SGHAT and CDR2 FQDESV (reference sequence). This CDR3 spans 15 amino acids.

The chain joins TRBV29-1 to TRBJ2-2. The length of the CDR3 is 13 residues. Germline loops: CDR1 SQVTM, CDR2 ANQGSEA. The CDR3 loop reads CSTKDVNTGELFF.